This TCR beta chain was obtained from a study of cytomegalovirus exposure and HLA in healthy donors. The germline V gene has CDR1 SEHNR and CDR2 FQNEAQ (reference sequence). The CDR3 covers 13 residues. J was trimmed by 5 bases and V by 7 bases; bases with no gene match: 4. PCR was performed using 60 Vbeta and 13 Jbeta primers. The data were produced by immunoSEQ multiplex PCR, yet TCRdb's version contains in-frame clones alone and is incomplete. The sample shows approximately 130,000 clones, 85% to 90% of them seen only once. This clone was seen a handful of times. The source material was PBMCs. This sequence joins TRBV7-9 and TRBJ2-1; TRBD1 matches at 8 bases. This receptor was taken from a woman in her twenties or thirties in good health and CMV-seropositive. Here the CDR3 reads CASTGQGHNEQFF. CDR3 coding DNA: TGTGCCAGCACCGGACAGGGCCACAATGAGCAGTTCTTC. Supplemented by reference TRBV7-9 and TRBJ2-1, the full variable domain reads DTGVSQNPRHKITKRGQNVTFRCDPISEHNRLYWYRQTLGQGPEFLTYFQNEAQLEKSRLLSDRFSAERPKGSFSTLEIQRTEQGDSAMYLCASTGQGHNEQFFGPGTRLTVL.